This T cell receptor beta chain was sequenced during a study of Graves' ophthalmopathy and Graves' hyperthyroidism. Amplification targeted the TCR beta CDR3 regions, with RNA transcripts as the source material. Second-round multiplex PCR came after first-round RT-PCR with HTBI primers. TCRdb itself ran the multiplex PCR reads through MiXCR, one entry per CDR3 protein. This table holds about 220,000 distinct CDR3 sequences, around a fifth found once. This clonotype came up many times. This CDR3 comprises 15 residues. V lost 0 bases, J lost 11 bases, and 12 bases stayed unmatched. Germline V gene lookup returns CDR1 PRHDT and CDR2 FYEKMQ (reference sequence).

The specimen sequenced was peripheral blood. The V gene is TRBV13, the J gene TRBJ1-1; TRBD1 matches at 7 bases. This TCR was sampled from a woman aged 50 to 65 with Graves' ophthalmopathy. The CDR3 DNA is TGTGCCAGCAGCTTAGGTACAGGGGTATCGGGGTCCGCTTTCTTT. It specifies CASSLGTGVSGSAFF.